A single sample is the source of the 17 T cell receptor beta chains below, sequenced in a study of graft-versus-host responses after intestinal transplantation. Graft tissue processing released intraepithelial and lamina propria lymphocytes. Data came from immunoSEQ multiplex PCR; TCRdb stores just in-frame clones and leaves some out. The table has 25,000 to 30,000 clones, 80% to 85% seen once. The specimen comprised ileum tissue, sampled 98 days after intestinal transplantation. Source of these receptors: a human patient who received an intestinal transplant, so some T cells may come from the graft donor.

This clone was counted once. The chain is built from TRBV23-1 and TRBJ2-7; D remains unclear. TRBV23-1 is known as an ORF, though its function is uncertain. CDR3 length: 14 amino acids. V shed 0 bases and J shed 5 bases, with 11 bases lying between them. CDR3 bases: TGCGCCAGCAGTCAATCCAGCCTGCCCCACGAGCAGTACTTC. This sequence encodes CASSQSSLPHEQYF.

The chain uses TRBV19 and TRBJ1-2; D uncertain. With 3 bases removed from V and 8 bases from J, the gap between germline ends came to 13 bases. CDR1 LNHDA and CDR2 SQIVND come from the germline V gene (reference sequence). This CDR3 contains 13 residues. The CDR3 reads CASSISGGEGYTF. The DNA of the CDR3 is TGTGCCAGTAGTATCTCAGGCGGGGAAGGCTACACCTTC.

The J gene is TRBJ1-6, the V gene TRBV30; TRBD1 aligns across 9 bases. The CDR3 is 13 residues long. CDR1 GTSNPN and CDR2 SVGIG come from the germline V gene (reference sequence). The trim removed 2 bases at V and 10 bases at J, leaving 3 bases unmatched. The chain's CDR3 is CAWSSTGGSPLHF. The CDR3 DNA is TGTGCCTGGAGTTCGACAGGGGGGTCACCCCTCCACTTT.

The gene calls are TRBV6-5 and TRBJ2-5; maybe TRBD2 (6 bases). Deletions cut 0 bases from V and 3 bases from J, with 14 bases between. This CDR3 has 16 amino acids. Germline V lookup: CDR1 MNHEY, CDR2 SVGAGI. The CDR3 here is CASSYSKWDSKETQYF. Written as DNA, the CDR3 is TGTGCCAGCAGTTACTCGAAGTGGGACTCAAAAGAGACCCAGTACTTC.

The chain links TRBV19 to TRBJ1-4; perhaps TRBD1 as D (5 bases). V was clipped by 5 bases and J by 5 bases, with 15 bases between them. The CDR3 has 15 residues. The germline CDR1 and CDR2 sequences are LNHDA and SQIVND (reference sequence). CDR3 coding DNA: TGTGCCAGTAGTGGGGGGAATTATTTCAATGAAAAACTGTTTTTT. It codes for CASSGGNYFNEKLFF.

The chain has TRBV6-1 and TRBJ2-5, with D perhaps given as TRBD1 or TRBD2 (5 bases each). The CDR3 is 15 residues long. V was trimmed by 3 bases and J by 5 bases, leaving 16 bases between them. Germline V gene sequence: CDR1 MNHNS, CDR2 SASEGT. The CDR3 loop is CASSDSSGSGETQYF. The DNA for the CDR3 is TGTGCCAGCAGTGATTCATCAGGGTCGGGGGAGACCCAGTACTTC.

The chain couples TRBV7-2 to TRBJ2-1; D not certain. The CDR3 spans 13 residues. V was cut by 1 base and J by 10 bases, with 11 bases left in between. Germline V CDR1 and CDR2: SGHTA, FQGNSA. The CDR3 region has the DNA TGTGCCAGCAGCTTAGGGTACGGTAGCGAGCAGTTCTTC. This gives the protein CASSLGYGSEQFF.

This rearrangement joins TRBV19 to TRBJ2-7; perhaps TRBD2 as D (5 bases). V lost 4 bases and J 1 base, leaving 11 bases between the germline ends. CDR1 and CDR2 (germline): LNHDA, SQIVND (reference sequence). This CDR3 has 14 residues. DNA for the CDR3: TGTGCCAGTAGTAAGGACTGGTCTTCCTACGAGCAGTACTTC. It yields the protein CASSKDWSSYEQYF.

The chain combines TRBV6-5 with TRBJ1-1, with D perhaps TRBD1 (6 bases). The CDR3 is 15 residues long. The germline V gene encodes CDR1 MNHEY and CDR2 SVGAGI. Trimming stripped 5 bases from V and 4 bases from J, with 17 bases between. As DNA, the CDR3 is TGTGCCAGCAGTATTACCAGGGGCCTGGGCACTGAAGCTTTCTTT. Translating it yields CASSITRGLGTEAFF.

Notes on this clone: At one end, the junction sequence differs from germline, possibly due to a read error. The chain is built from TRBV2 and TRBJ2-4; 7 bases are shared with TRBD1. The CDR3 has 12 amino acids. Germline V gene lookup returns CDR1 SNHLY and CDR2 FYNNEI. The CDR3, as DNA: TGTGCCAGCGGGGTGGACAGGATGGGGACAAACTTC. Protein product: CASGVDRMGTNF.

The sample holds one count of this clone. V gene TRBV5-5 combines with J gene TRBJ1-1, with D unresolved. V was clipped by 4 bases and J by 5 bases, with 15 bases between them. This CDR3 contains 14 residues. Per germline, CDR1 SGHKS and CDR2 YYEKEE (reference sequence). The DNA for the CDR3 is TGTGCCAGCAGCCCTGGGCGTATCGCTACTGAAGCTTTCTTT. Translation: CASSPGRIATEAFF.

Of note for this clone: Within the sample, other DNA sequences also encode this same CDR3. The V call is TRBV5-1, the J call TRBJ1-6, with D possibly TRBD1 on 5 matching bases. Trimming took off 0 bases at V and 14 bases at J, with 12 bases between the two ends. This CDR3 comprises 13 residues. The germline V gene has CDR1 SGHRS and CDR2 YFSETQ. This chain's CDR3 is CASSLDRFESLHF. The CDR3 DNA reads as TGCGCCAGCAGCTTGGACAGGTTTGAATCCCTCCACTTT.

This clone was observed a single time. The chain combines TRBV5-1 with TRBJ1-4, with a possible D match to TRBD1 (6 bases). V was trimmed by 5 bases and J by 5 bases, leaving 13 bases between them. This CDR3 contains 14 residues. The V gene's germline CDR1 is SGHRS and CDR2 YFSETQ. CDR3: CASSYAQGNEKLFF. Here the CDR3 DNA reads TGCGCCAGCAGTTACGCCCAGGGGAATGAAAAACTGTTTTTT. The entire variable domain, with the rest obtained from reference TRBV5-1 and TRBJ1-4, is as follows: KAGVTQTPRYLIKTRGQQVTLSCSPISGHRSVSWYQQTPGQGLQFLFEYFSETQRNKGNFPGRFSGRQFSNSRSEMNVSTLELGDSALYLCASSYAQGNEKLFFGSGTQLSVL.

The chain has TRBV7-9 and TRBJ2-6; D is unresolved. Per the germline V gene, CDR1 is SEHNR and CDR2 is FQNEAQ (reference sequence). The CDR3 loop spans 16 amino acids. V gave up 5 bases and J gave up 0 bases, with 11 bases separating them. The CDR3 bases are TGTGCCAGCAGCCCCCGTTCGCACTCTGGGGCCAACGTCCTGACTTTC. It is translated as CASSPRSHSGANVLTF.

This clone has only a few counts. The chain links TRBV28 to TRBJ1-3, with D uncertain. There are 12 residues in the CDR3. Germline V gives CDR1 MDHEN, CDR2 SYDVKM. V lost 5 bases and J lost 0, with 2 bases in between. The DNA for the CDR3 is TGTGCCAGCAGTGACTCTGGAAACACCATATATTTT. Protein: CASSDSGNTIYF.

V is TRBV5-6 and J is TRBJ2-6; the D is unclear. The CDR3 is 13 residues long. CDR1 is SGHDT and CDR2 is YYEEEE in the germline V gene. Trimming left V 1 base short and J 1 base short, with 0 bases between. This CDR3 reads CASSLSGANVLTF. The CDR3 bases are TGTGCCAGCAGCTTGTCTGGGGCCAACGTCCTGACTTTC.

V gene TRBV6-4 combines with J gene TRBJ2-1; 14 nucleotides line up with TRBD2. V lost 5 bases and J lost 5; bases outside the gene matches: 14. CDR1 and CDR2 from the germline V gene are MRHNA and SNTAGT. CDR3 length: 19 residues. The CDR3 DNA sequence: TGTGCCAGCAGTAAAGATAACTCCGGGACTAGCGGGGGAAACAATGAGCAGTTCTTC. This gives the protein CASSKDNSGTSGGNNEQFF.